The 30 T cell receptor beta chains given below trace back to one sample, sequenced in a study of blood T cell repertoires in COVID-19. Assay: immunoSEQ multiplex PCR; the TCRdb copy retains only in-frame clones and omits some. The sample contains around 70,000 clones, about 86% of which appear only once. Material for sequencing was peripheral blood. These receptors were taken from a man aged 50 or older with acute or convalescent COVID-19.

The V gene is TRBV19, the J gene TRBJ2-1; D gene uncertain. Trimming left V 2 bases short and J 14 bases short, with 13 bases between. The CDR3 length is 12 residues. The germline CDR1 and CDR2 sequences are LNHDA and SQIVND (reference sequence). The CDR3 sequence is CASSITLTTKFF. DNA of the CDR3: TGTGCCAGTAGTATAACATTGACCACTAAGTTCTTC.

The chain employs TRBV9 and TRBJ1-2; D is uncertain. V shed 4 bases and J shed 5 bases, with 12 bases lying between them. Germline V gene data show CDR1 as SGDLS and CDR2 as YYNGEE. This CDR3 is built from 13 residues. CDR3: CASSPQEVYGYTF. In DNA, the CDR3 is TGTGCCAGCAGCCCTCAGGAAGTTTATGGCTACACCTTC.

The genes are TRBV27 and TRBJ2-7; D perhaps matches TRBD1 (6 bases). The CDR3 has 14 residues. Trimming shortened V by 0 bases and J by 4 bases, and 10 bases separated the two germline ends. Germline CDR1 MNHEY, CDR2 SMNVEV (reference sequence). The CDR3 sequence is CASSLSGTSYEQYF. The CDR3 DNA reads as TGTGCCAGCAGTTTATCCGGGACATCGTACGAGCAGTACTTC.

This rearrangement joins TRBV5-6 to TRBJ2-5, with TRBD1 matching over 11 bases. The CDR3 consists of 18 residues. Germline V lookup: CDR1 SGHDT, CDR2 YYEEEE. V lost 4 bases to trimming and J lost 3 bases; unmatched junction nucleotides: 14. The CDR3 sequence: CASSPKDRGRIVEETQYF. The CDR3, as DNA: TGTGCCAGCAGCCCGAAGGACAGGGGGCGAATAGTCGAAGAGACCCAGTACTTC.

The chain couples TRBV14 to TRBJ1-1; the D gene is possibly TRBD1 (5 bases). Trimming removed 4 bases at V and 7 bases at J, with 7 bases between. The germline V gene encodes CDR1 SGHDN and CDR2 FVKESK. The length of the CDR3 is 11 residues. For the CDR3, the DNA is TGTGCCAGCAGCCCGGGGGTTGAAGCTTTCTTT. It specifies CASSPGVEAFF.

This chain uses TRBV28 with TRBJ2-1; 15 bases fit TRBD2. Per germline, CDR1 MDHEN and CDR2 SYDVKM. J lost 0 bases, V lost 4 bases, and 7 bases had no gene match. This CDR3 region has 19 residues. The CDR3 DNA is TGTGCCAGCAGTTCCCCGGGACTAGCGGGAGGTAGCTCCTACAATGAGCAGTTCTTC. It yields the protein CASSSPGLAGGSSYNEQFF.

V and J are TRBV27 and TRBJ1-5; D perhaps matches TRBD1 (5 bases). Germline V lookup: CDR1 MNHEY, CDR2 SMNVEV (reference sequence). CDR3 length: 16 amino acids. V shed 7 bases and J shed 0 bases, with 16 bases lying between them. The DNA of the CDR3 is TGTGCCAGCAACCCGTCGGGGACTCATAGCAATCAGCCCCAGCATTTT. Amino acids: CASNPSGTHSNQPQHF.

The J gene is TRBJ1-1, the V gene TRBV2; D may be TRBD1 (5 bases). CDR1 is SNHLY and CDR2 is FYNNEI in the germline V gene. The CDR3 has 15 amino acids. With 0 bases removed from V and 7 bases from J, the gap between germline ends came to 15 bases. The CDR3 nucleotides are TGTGCCAGCAGTGAAGCCCCAGGGCGATCGGGTGAAGCTTTCTTT. Translation: CASSEAPGRSGEAFF.

The rearrangement joins TRBV7-3 to TRBJ2-1; no definite D call. The germline gives CDR1 SGHTA, CDR2 FQGTGA. This CDR3 comprises 13 residues. Trimming left V 4 bases short and J 6 bases short, with 10 bases between. The CDR3: CASSSLSTNEQFF. The DNA for the CDR3 is TGTGCCAGCAGCTCCCTAAGTACCAATGAGCAGTTCTTC.

This clone showed up just once. This sequence joins TRBV7-9 and TRBJ2-5; perhaps TRBD1 as D (8 bases). Trimming cost V 5 bases and J 6 bases, with 16 bases left between them. The V gene's germline CDR1 is SEHNR and CDR2 FQNEAQ (reference sequence). The length of the CDR3 is 14 residues. The CDR3 region has the DNA TGTGCCAGCAGCCACAACAGGGGGGGCAAGACCCAGTACTTC. It yields the protein CASSHNRGGKTQYF.

V gene TRBV7-9 combines with J gene TRBJ1-3; no definite D call. The CDR3 consists of 16 residues. CDR1 is SEHNR and CDR2 is FQNEAQ in the germline V gene (reference sequence). The ends were cut back, 1 base at V and 0 bases at J, with 10 bases in the middle. CDR3 region: CASSLGTSYSGNTIYF. The CDR3 DNA is TGTGCCAGCAGCTTAGGGACTTCTTACTCTGGAAACACCATATATTTT.

There are a few counts of this clone. The chain recombines TRBV5-1 with TRBJ1-1; tentatively, D is TRBD1 (5 bases). V shed 4 bases and J shed 2 bases, with 15 bases lying between them. CDR1 and CDR2 (germline): SGHRS, YFSETQ. The CDR3 extends over 15 amino acids. CDR3 amino acids: CASSPHQGTNTEAFF. CDR3 bases: TGCGCCAGCAGCCCTCATCAGGGTACTAACACTGAAGCTTTCTTT.

The chain has TRBV5-4 and TRBJ1-1, with TRBD1 matching 8 bases. Looked up from germline, CDR1 is SGHNT and CDR2 is YYREEE (reference sequence). The V segment lost 2 bases and the J segment 7 bases; nucleotides outside the gene matches: 4. CDR3 size: 13 residues. CDR3 in DNA: TGTGCCAGCAGCTTTGGACAGGGATTTGAAGCTTTCTTT. Translation gives CASSFGQGFEAFF.

This clone was picked up one time. The V gene is TRBV6-5, the J gene TRBJ2-5; D unclear. The germline V and J ends were trimmed by 5 bases and 4 bases, with 14 bases remaining between them. Germline values: CDR1 MNHEY, CDR2 SVGAGI. This CDR3 is built from 14 residues. CDR3 residues: CASSKRGTPETQYF. As DNA, the CDR3 is TGTGCCAGCAGTAAAAGAGGAACCCCAGAGACCCAGTACTTC.

The genes are TRBV2 and TRBJ1-3; D is possibly TRBD1 (5 bases). The germline gives CDR1 SNHLY, CDR2 FYNNEI. V lost 8 bases, J lost 2 bases, and 13 bases lay in between. The CDR3 consists of 14 residues. The CDR3, as DNA: TGTGCCAGCGGGGGGTTTTCACCTGGAAACACCATATATTTT. As protein: CASGGFSPGNTIYF. The full variable domain, with the rest looked up from reference TRBV2 and TRBJ1-3, is EPEVTQTPSHQVTQMGQEVILRCVPISNHLYFYWYRQILGQKVEFLVSFYNNEISEKSEIFDDQFSVERPDGSNFTLKIRSTKLEDSAMYFCASGGFSPGNTIYFGEGSWLTVV.

The chain carries TRBV3-1 (or the pseudogene TRBV3-2) and TRBJ2-5; possibly TRBD2 for D (6 bases). Germline V lookup: CDR1 LGHDT, CDR2 YNNKEL (reference sequence). The germline V and J ends were trimmed by 1 base and 3 bases, with 15 bases remaining between them. The CDR3 length is 16 residues. The CDR3: CASSQGRGGIKETQYF. CDR3 bases: TGTGCCAGCAGCCAAGGTCGGGGCGGGATTAAAGAGACCCAGTACTTC.

A few counts support this clone. V is TRBV9 and J is TRBJ2-7; perhaps TRBD1 as D (6 bases). CDR3 size: 14 residues. Per germline, CDR1 SGDLS and CDR2 YYNGEE. V gave up 4 bases and J gave up 0 bases, with 11 bases separating them. CDR3 protein: CASSYGQSSYEQYF. The CDR3 DNA follows: TGTGCCAGCAGCTACGGACAGAGCTCCTACGAGCAGTACTTC.

J is TRBJ1-2 and V is TRBV19, with D hard to call. CDR1 is LNHDA, CDR2 SQIVND, per germline (reference sequence). The length of the CDR3 is 12 residues. Trimming pared 4 bases from V and 2 bases from J, leaving 5 bases between. The CDR3 DNA is TGTGCCAGTAGTACCATCAACTATGGCTACACCTTC. Amino acids: CASSTINYGYTF.

As to this clone: An end of the junction does not agree with germline; a read error may underlie this. The chain recombines TRBV7-7 with TRBJ2-7; 11 bases match TRBD1. Germline values: CDR1 SSHAT, CDR2 FNYEAQ (reference sequence). This CDR3 is built from 15 residues. CDR3 protein: CASSLAGTGGYEQYF. CDR3 nucleotide sequence: TGTGCTAGCAGCTTAGCGGGGACAGGGGGCTACGAGCAGTACTTC.

The V call is TRBV3-1 (or the pseudogene TRBV3-2), the J call TRBJ1-2, with TRBD1 matching over 7 bases. V lost 0 bases and J lost 3; bases outside the gene matches: 4. CDR3 length: 15 amino acids. Germline V gene sequence: CDR1 LGHDT, CDR2 YNNKEL (reference sequence). Here the CDR3 reads CASSQDWQGDYGYTF. The CDR3 DNA is TGTGCCAGCAGCCAAGATTGGCAGGGGGACTATGGCTACACCTTC.

The V gene is TRBV19, the J gene TRBJ1-5; D might be TRBD1 (6 bases). The CDR3 runs 15 residues. Germline V gene sequence: CDR1 LNHDA, CDR2 SQIVND (reference sequence). Between the trimmed V and J ends, which lost 7 bases and 0 bases, there was a span of 13 bases. CDR3 in DNA: TGTGCCAGTACATCACAGGGAGCTAGCAATCAGCCCCAGCATTTT. Its protein product is CASTSQGASNQPQHF.

The rearrangement joins TRBV5-8 to TRBJ1-2, with D uncertain. The CDR3 covers 17 residues. Deletions cut 0 bases from V and 1 base from J, with 16 bases between. The V gene's germline CDR1 is SGHTS and CDR2 YDEGEE. CDR3 sequence reads: CASSLGASSGLNYGYTF. The CDR3 nucleotides read TGTGCCAGCAGCTTGGGGGCCAGCAGCGGACTTAACTATGGCTACACCTTC.

The chain couples TRBV6-1 to TRBJ2-1; tentatively, D is TRBD2 (7 bases). Germline V CDR1 and CDR2: MNHNS, SASEGT. This CDR3 has 16 residues. Trimming stripped 3 bases from V and 5 bases from J, with 17 bases between. The chain's CDR3 is CASSDNRGAGHNEQFF. CDR3 nucleotide sequence: TGTGCCAGCAGTGACAACCGGGGGGCGGGCCACAATGAGCAGTTCTTC.

The genes are TRBV7-6 and TRBJ1-1; tentative D call: TRBD1 (6 bases). The CDR3 consists of 15 residues. Germline V gene lookup returns CDR1 SGHVS and CDR2 FNYEAQ. Trimming took off 2 bases at V and 1 base at J, with 11 bases between the two ends. The CDR3 DNA follows: TGTGCCAGCAGCTTACGGCAGGGGTGGAACACTGAAGCTTTCTTT. This gives the protein CASSLRQGWNTEAFF.

V usage is TRBV6-5 and J usage is TRBJ1-2, with D hard to call. The ends were cut back, 0 bases at V and 7 bases at J, with 15 bases in the middle. Germline V gives CDR1 MNHEY, CDR2 SVGAGI. The CDR3 consists of 15 residues. In DNA, the CDR3 is TGTGCCAGCAGTTACTCTATGTCGACAAGTAGTGGCTACACCTTC. It codes for CASSYSMSTSSGYTF.

This clone was observed a handful of times. The chain joins TRBV28 to TRBJ1-1; D is undetermined. CDR3 length equals 12 residues. The germline gives CDR1 MDHEN, CDR2 SYDVKM. V lost 6 bases and J 3 bases, leaving 8 bases between the germline ends. The CDR3 spells CASSQDYTEAFF. CDR3 DNA: TGTGCCAGCAGCCAGGACTACACTGAAGCTTTCTTT.

The chain carries TRBV4-1 and TRBJ1-1; 7 bases agree with TRBD1. Germline V lookup: CDR1 MGHRA, CDR2 YSYEKL. This CDR3 is built from 16 residues. V was clipped by 4 bases and J by 4 bases; unmatched bases: 12. CDR3 protein: CASSRRLEQGITEAFF. CDR3 DNA sequence: TGCGCCAGCAGCCGGCGCCTAGAACAGGGGATCACTGAAGCTTTCTTT.

This clone was recorded only once. The rearrangement uses TRBV6-5 and TRBJ2-7; unclear D gene. The CDR3 loop spans 10 amino acids. V was clipped by 7 bases and J by 4 bases, with 5 bases between them. Germline V gives CDR1 MNHEY, CDR2 SVGAGI. The CDR3 bases are TGTGCCAGCAAGACTTACGAGCAGTACTTC. It translates to CASKTYEQYF.

This chain connects TRBV28 to TRBJ1-5; 7 bases are shared with TRBD1. Germline V gene data show CDR1 as MDHEN and CDR2 as SYDVKM. The CDR3 runs to 14 residues. The ends lost 5 bases at V and 2 bases at J; junction bases unmatched: 3. CDR3 region: CASSPGQGNQPQHF. The CDR3 nucleotides read TGTGCCAGCAGTCCCGGACAGGGCAATCAGCCCCAGCATTTT.

The chain combines TRBV19 with TRBJ1-5; TRBD1 matches at 8 bases. This CDR3 has 15 amino acids. V was clipped by 1 base and J by 7 bases; unmatched bases: 6. The germline CDR1 and CDR2 sequences are LNHDA and SQIVND (reference sequence). CDR3: CASSIGAGGYQPQHF. The CDR3 DNA follows: TGTGCCAGTAGTATAGGCGCAGGGGGCTACCAGCCCCAGCATTTT.